The T cell receptor (beta chain) under discussion was sequenced for a study of blood T cell repertoires in COVID-19. Study-level information: Researchers got acute and convalescent COVID-19 samples from the United States, Italy and Spain.

In the original processing: Nucleated cell number was recorded as an estimate derived from reference gene primer amplification. Some clones are missing from TCRdb's copy, which holds only in-frame ones; the method was immunoSEQ multiplex PCR. Clone size and V and J calls were adopted from that table, with D and trimming inferred from the DNA. The data show approximately 150,000 clones, roughly 89% seen once. V lost 3 bases and J lost 1, with 9 bases in between. This CDR3 is built from 15 residues. Germline-derived CDR1 and CDR2 are KGHSH and LQKENI. This clonotype was obtained from a woman aged 45-65 years with active or convalescent COVID-19. The sequenced material came from peripheral blood. The genes are TRBV18 and TRBJ2-2; D is unresolved. CDR3 amino acids: CASSPNILNTGELFF. The CDR3 coding sequence is TGTGCCAGCTCACCGAACATATTGAACACCGGGGAGCTGTTTTTT.